This TCR beta chain was sequenced during a study of shared clonotypes between healthy human individuals. For sorted subsets, 200 ng DNA per replicate equaled some 27,000 T cell genomes. Only in-frame clones appear in the TCRdb table, and some are missing; sequencing was by immunoSEQ multiplex PCR. The table includes some 550,000 clones, about 96% detected once. Looked up from germline, CDR1 is SGHAT and CDR2 is FQNNGV. V was shortened by 1 base and J by 7 bases, with 7 bases between the two germline ends. This CDR3 spans 12 amino acids. The sample comprised naive CD4+ T cells sorted from blood. Specified subset: CD45RA+ positively selected. This chain uses TRBV11-2 with TRBJ1-1, with D possibly matching TRBD1 (5 bases). This TCR came from a woman in her twenties or thirties in good health. The CDR3 spells CASSLVTGEAFF. The CDR3 nucleotides are TGTGCCAGCAGCTTAGTCACAGGTGAAGCTTTCTTT.